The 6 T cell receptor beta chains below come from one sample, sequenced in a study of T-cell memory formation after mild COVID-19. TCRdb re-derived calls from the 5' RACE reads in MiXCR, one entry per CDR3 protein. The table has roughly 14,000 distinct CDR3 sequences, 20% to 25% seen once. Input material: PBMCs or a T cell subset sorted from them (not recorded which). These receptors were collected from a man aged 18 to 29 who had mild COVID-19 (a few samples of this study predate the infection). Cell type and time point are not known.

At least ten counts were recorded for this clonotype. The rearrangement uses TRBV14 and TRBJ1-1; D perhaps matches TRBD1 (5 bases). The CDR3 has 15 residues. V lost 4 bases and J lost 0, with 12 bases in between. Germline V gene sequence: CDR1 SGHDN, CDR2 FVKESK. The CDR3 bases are TGTGCCAGCAGCCGGGGAGGGGCTTTGAACACTGAAGCTTTCTTT. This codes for CASSRGGALNTEAFF.

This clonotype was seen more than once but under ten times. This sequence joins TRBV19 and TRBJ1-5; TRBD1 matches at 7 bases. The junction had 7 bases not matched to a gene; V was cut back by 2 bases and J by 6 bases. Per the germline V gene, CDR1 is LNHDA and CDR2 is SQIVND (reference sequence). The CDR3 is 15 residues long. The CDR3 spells CASSILGGAIQPQHF. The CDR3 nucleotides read TGTGCCAGTAGTATATTAGGGGGCGCGATTCAGCCCCAGCATTTT.

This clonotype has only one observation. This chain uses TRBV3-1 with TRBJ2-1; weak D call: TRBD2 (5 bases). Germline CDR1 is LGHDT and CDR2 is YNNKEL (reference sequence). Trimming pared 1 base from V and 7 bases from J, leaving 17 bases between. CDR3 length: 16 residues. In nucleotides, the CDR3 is TGTGCCAGCAGCCAAGTACAAGGACTCCTGGGGAATGAGCAGTTCTTC. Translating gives CASSQVQGLLGNEQFF.

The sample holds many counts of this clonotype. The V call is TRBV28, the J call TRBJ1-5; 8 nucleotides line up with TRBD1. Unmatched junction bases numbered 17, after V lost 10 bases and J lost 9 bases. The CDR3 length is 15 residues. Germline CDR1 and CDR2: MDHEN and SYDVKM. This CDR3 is CATFRDRLGVRPQHF. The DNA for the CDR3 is TGTGCCACCTTTCGGGACAGGTTGGGGGTCCGGCCCCAGCATTTT.

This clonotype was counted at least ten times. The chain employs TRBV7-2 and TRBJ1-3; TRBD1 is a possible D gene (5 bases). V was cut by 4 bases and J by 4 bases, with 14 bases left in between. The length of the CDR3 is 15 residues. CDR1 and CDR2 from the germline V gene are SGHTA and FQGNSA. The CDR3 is CASSSQGLFGNTIYF. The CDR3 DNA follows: TGTGCCAGCAGCTCCCAGGGTCTTTTCGGAAACACCATATATTTT.

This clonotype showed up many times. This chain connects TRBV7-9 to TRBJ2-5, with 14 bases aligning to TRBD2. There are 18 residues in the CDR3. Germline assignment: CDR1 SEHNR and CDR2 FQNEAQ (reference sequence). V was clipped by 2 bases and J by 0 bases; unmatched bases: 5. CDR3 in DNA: TGTGCCAGCAGCTTATTGGGACTAGCGGGGGCCTACCAAGAGACCCAGTACTTC. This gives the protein CASSLLGLAGAYQETQYF.